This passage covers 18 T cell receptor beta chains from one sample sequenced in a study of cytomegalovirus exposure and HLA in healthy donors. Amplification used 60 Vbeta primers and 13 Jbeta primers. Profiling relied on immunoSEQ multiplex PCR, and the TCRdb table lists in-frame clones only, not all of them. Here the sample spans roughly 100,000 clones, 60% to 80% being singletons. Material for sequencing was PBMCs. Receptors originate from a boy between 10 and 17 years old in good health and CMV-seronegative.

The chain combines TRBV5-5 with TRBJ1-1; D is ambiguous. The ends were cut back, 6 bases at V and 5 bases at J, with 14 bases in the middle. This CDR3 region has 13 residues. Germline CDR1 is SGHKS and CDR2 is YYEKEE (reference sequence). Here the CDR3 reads CASNPPSETEAFF. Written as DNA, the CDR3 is TGTGCCAGCAACCCTCCATCGGAGACTGAAGCTTTCTTT.

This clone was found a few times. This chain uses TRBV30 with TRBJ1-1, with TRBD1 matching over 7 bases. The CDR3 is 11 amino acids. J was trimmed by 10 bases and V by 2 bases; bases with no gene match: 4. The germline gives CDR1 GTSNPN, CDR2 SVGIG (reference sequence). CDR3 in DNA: TGTGCCTGGAGTACAGACAGGGTAGCTTTCTTT. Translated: CAWSTDRVAFF.

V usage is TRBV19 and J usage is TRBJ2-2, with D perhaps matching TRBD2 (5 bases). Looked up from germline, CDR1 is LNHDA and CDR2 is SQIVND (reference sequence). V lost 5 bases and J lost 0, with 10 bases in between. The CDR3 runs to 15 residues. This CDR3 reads CASSEGSANTGELFF. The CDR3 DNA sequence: TGTGCCAGTAGTGAGGGTTCCGCGAACACCGGGGAGCTGTTTTTT.

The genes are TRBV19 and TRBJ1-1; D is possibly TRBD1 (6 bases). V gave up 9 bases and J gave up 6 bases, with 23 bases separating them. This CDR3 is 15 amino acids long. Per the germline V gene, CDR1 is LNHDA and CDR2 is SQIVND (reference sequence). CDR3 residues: CASHSGELGGSEAFF. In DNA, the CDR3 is TGTGCCAGCCATAGTGGGGAGTTAGGGGGATCTGAAGCTTTCTTT.

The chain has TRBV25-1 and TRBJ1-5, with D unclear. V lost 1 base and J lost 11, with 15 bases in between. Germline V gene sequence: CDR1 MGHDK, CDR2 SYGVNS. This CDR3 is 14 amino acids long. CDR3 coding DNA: TGTGCCAGCAGTGAATTCTCCAGAGGTAAAGCCCAGCATTTT. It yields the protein CASSEFSRGKAQHF. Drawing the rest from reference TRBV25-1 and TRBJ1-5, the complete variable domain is EADIYQTPRYLVIGTGKKITLECSQTMGHDKMYWYQQDPGMELHLIHYSYGVNSTEKGDLSSESTVSRIRTEHFPLTLESARPSHTSQYLCASSEFSRGKAQHFGDGTRLSIL.

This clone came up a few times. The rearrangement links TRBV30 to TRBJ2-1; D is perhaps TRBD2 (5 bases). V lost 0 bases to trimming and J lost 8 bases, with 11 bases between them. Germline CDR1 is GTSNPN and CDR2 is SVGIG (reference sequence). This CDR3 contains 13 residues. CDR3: CAWSVGLWDEQFF. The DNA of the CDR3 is TGTGCCTGGAGTGTAGGACTGTGGGATGAGCAGTTCTTC. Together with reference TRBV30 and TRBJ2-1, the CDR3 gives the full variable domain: SQTIHQWPATLVQPVGSPLSLECTVEGTSNPNLYWYRQAAGRGLQLLFYSVGIGQISSEVPQNLSASRPQDRQFILSSKKLLLSDSGFYLCAWSVGLWDEQFFGPGTRLTVL.

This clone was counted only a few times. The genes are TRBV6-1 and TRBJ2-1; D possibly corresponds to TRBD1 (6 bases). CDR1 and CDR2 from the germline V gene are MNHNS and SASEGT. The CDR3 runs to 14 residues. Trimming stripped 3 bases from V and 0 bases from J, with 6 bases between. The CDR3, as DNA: TGTGCCAGCAGTGACAGGGGCTCCTACAATGAGCAGTTCTTC. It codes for CASSDRGSYNEQFF.

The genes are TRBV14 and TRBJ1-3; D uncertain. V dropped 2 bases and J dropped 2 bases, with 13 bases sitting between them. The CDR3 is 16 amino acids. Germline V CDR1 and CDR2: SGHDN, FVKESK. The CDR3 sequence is CASSQLRVYTGNTIYF. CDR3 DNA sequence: TGTGCCAGCAGCCAACTGAGGGTCTATACTGGAAACACCATATATTTT.

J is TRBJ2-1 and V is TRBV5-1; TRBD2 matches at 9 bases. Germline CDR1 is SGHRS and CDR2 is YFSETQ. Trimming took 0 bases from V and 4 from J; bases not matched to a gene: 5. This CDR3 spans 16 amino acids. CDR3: CASSLALAGSYNEQFF. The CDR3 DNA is TGCGCCAGCAGCTTGGCTCTAGCGGGGAGTTACAATGAGCAGTTCTTC.

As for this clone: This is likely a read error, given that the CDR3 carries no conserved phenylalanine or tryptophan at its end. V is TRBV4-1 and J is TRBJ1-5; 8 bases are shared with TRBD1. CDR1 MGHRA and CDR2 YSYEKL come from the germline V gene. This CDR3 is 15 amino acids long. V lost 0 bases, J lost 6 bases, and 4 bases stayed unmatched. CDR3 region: CASSQDRGLGQPQHV. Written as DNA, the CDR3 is TGCGCCAGCAGCCAAGACAGGGGGCTAGGTCAGCCCCAGCATGTT.

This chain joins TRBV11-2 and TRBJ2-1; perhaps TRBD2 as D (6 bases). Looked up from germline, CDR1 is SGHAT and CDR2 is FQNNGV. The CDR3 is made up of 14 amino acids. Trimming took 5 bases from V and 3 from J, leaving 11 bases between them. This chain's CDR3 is CASSPTGGYNEQFF. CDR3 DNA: TGTGCCAGCAGCCCTACCGGGGGCTACAATGAGCAGTTCTTC.

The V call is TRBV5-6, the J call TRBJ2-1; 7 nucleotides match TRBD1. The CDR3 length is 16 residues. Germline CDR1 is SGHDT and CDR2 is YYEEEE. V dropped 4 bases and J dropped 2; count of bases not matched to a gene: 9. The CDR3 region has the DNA TGTGCCAGCAGCACCCAGACAGGGTCCCCCTACAATGAGCAGTTCTTC. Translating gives CASSTQTGSPYNEQFF. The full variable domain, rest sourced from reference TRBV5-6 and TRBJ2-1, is DAGVTQSPTHLIKTRGQQVTLRCSPKSGHDTVSWYQQALGQGPQFIFQYYEEEERQRGNFPDRFSGHQFPNYSSELNVNALLLGDSALYLCASSTQTGSPYNEQFFGPGTRLTVL.

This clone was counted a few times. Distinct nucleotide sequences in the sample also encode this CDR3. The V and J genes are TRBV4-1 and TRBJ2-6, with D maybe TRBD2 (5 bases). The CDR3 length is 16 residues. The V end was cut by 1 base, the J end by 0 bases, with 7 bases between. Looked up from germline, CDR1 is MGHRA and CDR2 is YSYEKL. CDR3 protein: CASSQGRGSGANVLTF. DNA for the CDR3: TGCGCCAGCAGCCAAGGTCGGGGCTCTGGGGCCAACGTCCTGACTTTC.

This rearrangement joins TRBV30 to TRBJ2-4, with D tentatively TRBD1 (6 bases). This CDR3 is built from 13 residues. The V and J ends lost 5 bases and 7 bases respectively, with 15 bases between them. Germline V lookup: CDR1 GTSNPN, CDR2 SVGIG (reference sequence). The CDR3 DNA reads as TGTGCCTGGGGCCCGCCAGGGGTCAACATTCAGTACTTC. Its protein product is CAWGPPGVNIQYF.

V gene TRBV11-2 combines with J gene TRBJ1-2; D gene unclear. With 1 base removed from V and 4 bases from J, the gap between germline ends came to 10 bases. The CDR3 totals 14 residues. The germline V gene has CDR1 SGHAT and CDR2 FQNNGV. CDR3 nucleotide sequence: TGTGCCAGCAGCTTAGCTATGTCGGGCTATGGCTACACCTTC. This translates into CASSLAMSGYGYTF.

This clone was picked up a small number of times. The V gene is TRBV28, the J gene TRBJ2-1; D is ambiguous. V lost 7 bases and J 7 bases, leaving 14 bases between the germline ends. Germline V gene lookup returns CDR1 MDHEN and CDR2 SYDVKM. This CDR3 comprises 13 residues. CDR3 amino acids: CASISGSGNEQFF. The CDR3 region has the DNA TGTGCCAGCATCTCAGGATCTGGGAATGAGCAGTTCTTC.

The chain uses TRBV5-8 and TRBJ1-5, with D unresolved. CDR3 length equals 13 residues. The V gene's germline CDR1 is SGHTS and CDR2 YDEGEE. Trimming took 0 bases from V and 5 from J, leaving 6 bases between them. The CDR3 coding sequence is TGTGCCAGCAGCTTGGGGCCGCATCAGCCCCAGCATTTT. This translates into CASSLGPHQPQHF.

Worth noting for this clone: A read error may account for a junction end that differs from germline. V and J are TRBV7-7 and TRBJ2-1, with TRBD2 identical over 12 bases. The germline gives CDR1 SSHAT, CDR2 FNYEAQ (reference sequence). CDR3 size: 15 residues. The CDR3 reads CASSALAGGPNEQFF. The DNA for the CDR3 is TGTGCTAGCAGCGCGCTAGCGGGAGGGCCGAATGAGCAGTTCTTC.